Listed here are 27 T cell receptor beta chains from one sample, sequenced in a study of blood T cell repertoires in COVID-19. The data were produced by immunoSEQ multiplex PCR, yet TCRdb's version contains in-frame clones alone and is incomplete. The data hold around 150,000 clones, with roughly 80% observed a single time. The sequenced sample consisted of peripheral blood. These TCRs come from a man aged 50-60 years with acute or convalescent COVID-19.

This chain joins TRBV5-6 and TRBJ1-2; TRBD1 agrees at 7 bases. The ends lost 1 base at V and 5 bases at J; junction bases unmatched: 8. The CDR3 runs 15 residues. Looked up from germline, CDR1 is SGHDT and CDR2 is YYEEEE. The CDR3 protein is CASSLYLGDSYGYTF. The CDR3, as DNA: TGTGCCAGCAGCTTGTATCTCGGGGACAGTTATGGCTACACCTTC. Full variable domain (outside the CDR3, taken from reference TRBV5-6 and TRBJ1-2): DAGVTQSPTHLIKTRGQQVTLRCSPKSGHDTVSWYQQALGQGPQFIFQYYEEEERQRGNFPDRFSGHQFPNYSSELNVNALLLGDSALYLCASSLYLGDSYGYTFGSGTRLTVV.

The rearrangement links TRBV24-1 to TRBJ2-2; TRBD1 matches 8 bases. Germline assignment: CDR1 KGHDR and CDR2 SFDVKD. With V trimmed by 4 bases and J by 1 base, 4 bases remained unmatched. CDR3 length equals 16 residues. This CDR3 is CATSDPGGQNTGELFF. CDR3 nucleotide sequence: TGTGCCACCAGTGACCCAGGGGGCCAGAACACCGGGGAGCTGTTTTTT.

V usage is TRBV28 and J usage is TRBJ1-3, with 8 bases identical to TRBD1. V was pared by 6 bases and J by 3 bases, with 4 bases of the junction left unmatched. The CDR3 sequence is 14 residues long. Germline V gene lookup returns CDR1 MDHEN and CDR2 SYDVKM. CDR3 sequence (DNA): TGTGCCAGCAGGTCAGGGGGCGATGGAAACACCATATATTTT. It yields the protein CASRSGGDGNTIYF.

The CDR3 loop is CASSNRGGAGTGELFF. The DNA of the CDR3 is TGTGCCAGCAGCAACCGCGGGGGGGCGGGCACCGGGGAGCTGTTTTTT. V is TRBV3-1 (or the pseudogene TRBV3-2) and J is TRBJ2-2, with 9 nucleotides matching TRBD2. CDR3 length equals 16 residues. CDR1 is LGHDT, CDR2 YNNKEL, per germline (reference sequence). With V trimmed by 5 bases and J by 4 bases, 8 bases remained unmatched.

The chain carries TRBV24-1 and TRBJ1-2; 7 bases map to TRBD1. V was pared by 4 bases and J by 0 bases, with 7 bases of the junction left unmatched. Germline V CDR1 and CDR2: KGHDR, SFDVKD. The CDR3 runs 16 residues. The CDR3 loop reads CATSDPAQGANYGYTF. CDR3 bases: TGTGCCACCAGTGACCCTGCCCAGGGGGCTAACTATGGCTACACCTTC.

V is TRBV6-5 and J is TRBJ2-2; 10 nucleotides line up with TRBD2. This CDR3 has 13 residues. The trim removed 5 bases at V and 7 bases at J, leaving 1 base unmatched. CDR1 and CDR2 from the germline V gene are MNHEY and SVGAGI. The CDR3 DNA follows: TGTGCCAGCAGTCGACTAGCGGGCGGGGAGCTGTTTTTT. Amino acids: CASSRLAGGELFF.

The chain uses TRBV5-1 and TRBJ1-3; 9 positions match TRBD1. There are 15 residues in the CDR3. Per the germline V gene, CDR1 is SGHRS and CDR2 is YFSETQ. The V and J ends lost 5 bases and 2 bases, in that order; junction bases with no gene match: 5. The CDR3 sequence: CASSRTGETGNTIYF. Written as DNA, the CDR3 is TGCGCCAGCAGTCGGACAGGGGAAACTGGAAACACCATATATTTT.

V is TRBV15 and J is TRBJ1-2, with TRBD1 matching over 10 bases. CDR1 and CDR2 from the germline V gene are LNHNV and YYDKDF (reference sequence). V gave up 1 base and J gave up 2 bases; unmatched junction bases: 1. The CDR3 has 15 residues. The CDR3: CATSRGGQGNYGYTF. In DNA form, the CDR3 reads TGTGCCACCAGCAGAGGGGGACAGGGGAACTATGGCTACACCTTC.

The gene calls are TRBV5-1 and TRBJ1-1; 7 positions agree with TRBD1. Germline V gene sequence: CDR1 SGHRS, CDR2 YFSETQ. The J segment lost 3 bases and the V segment lost 4 bases, leaving 15 bases of the junction unmatched. The CDR3 loop spans 17 amino acids. Written as DNA, the CDR3 is TGCGCCAGCAGCAAGATGACAGGGTTGATAGGGTACACTGAAGCTTTCTTT. Its protein product is CASSKMTGLIGYTEAFF.

The CDR3 reads CASSSQGVVREKLFF. Written as DNA, the CDR3 is TGTGCCAGCAGCTCCCAGGGCGTAGTTCGTGAAAAACTGTTTTTT. V is TRBV5-8 and J is TRBJ1-4; tentative D call: TRBD1 (5 bases). Germline V gene sequence: CDR1 SGHTS, CDR2 YDEGEE. The length of the CDR3 is 15 residues. The germline V and J ends were trimmed by 3 bases and 7 bases, with 16 bases remaining between them.

V usage is TRBV5-5 and J usage is TRBJ1-4; perhaps TRBD1 as D (5 bases). The germline gives CDR1 SGHKS, CDR2 YYEKEE (reference sequence). V lost 1 base, J lost 1 base, and 8 bases lay in between. This CDR3 region has 15 residues. Here the CDR3 reads CASSLPGQTNEKLFF. The CDR3 coding sequence is TGTGCCAGCAGCTTGCCAGGGCAAACTAATGAAAAACTGTTTTTT.

This chain links TRBV11-3 with TRBJ2-2; a possible D gene is TRBD1 (6 bases). V lost 7 bases and J lost 4, with 7 bases in between. This CDR3 is 12 amino acids long. CDR1 is SGHNT, CDR2 YENEEA, per germline. CDR3 loop: CASIRGTGELFF. The CDR3 bases are TGTGCCAGCATCAGGGGCACCGGGGAGCTGTTTTTT.

The CDR3 DNA reads TGCGCCAGCAGCTTGGCCGCAGGGTTACAGCAGTACGTC. Its translation: CASSLAAGLQQYV. This sequence joins TRBV5-1 and TRBJ2-7; D perhaps matches TRBD1 (5 bases). V was trimmed by 0 bases and J by 8 bases, leaving 12 bases between them. The CDR3 covers 13 residues. Looked up from germline, CDR1 is SGHRS and CDR2 is YFSETQ.

The J gene is TRBJ1-1, the V gene TRBV19, with 7 bases fitting TRBD1. Germline CDR1 is LNHDA and CDR2 is SQIVND (reference sequence). There are 14 residues in the CDR3. After removal of 7 bases from V and 0 bases from J, the junction contained 5 bases not matched to a gene. CDR3 sequence: CASKGGQLNTEAFF. As DNA, the CDR3 is TGTGCCAGTAAGGGGGGACAGCTGAACACTGAAGCTTTCTTT.

This clone was found once. V is TRBV25-1 and J is TRBJ1-1; D is perhaps TRBD1 (5 bases). CDR1 and CDR2 from the germline V gene are MGHDK and SYGVNS. V was shortened by 3 bases and J by 7 bases, with 15 bases between the two germline ends. The CDR3 loop spans 14 amino acids. CDR3 residues: CASSESGGESEAFF. The CDR3, as DNA: TGTGCCAGCAGTGAGTCTGGGGGGGAGAGTGAAGCTTTCTTT.

V gene TRBV27 combines with J gene TRBJ1-2; no reliable D call. CDR1 and CDR2 from the germline V gene are MNHEY and SMNVEV (reference sequence). V was shortened by 7 bases and J by 0 bases, with 12 bases between the two germline ends. The CDR3 covers 14 residues. CDR3 sequence (DNA): TGTGCCAGCACCGCTAGATCGGCTAACTATGGCTACACCTTC. It encodes CASTARSANYGYTF.

The CDR3 loop reads CAWSVLPGTSHSGNTIYF. CDR3 nucleotide sequence: TGTGCCTGGAGTGTCCTACCCGGGACATCTCACTCTGGAAACACCATATATTTT. V usage is TRBV30 and J usage is TRBJ1-3, with a tentative D call TRBD1 (6 bases). V was pared by 0 bases and J by 0 bases, with 18 bases between. CDR3 length: 18 residues. Germline-derived CDR1 and CDR2 are GTSNPN and SVGIG (reference sequence).

This rearrangement joins TRBV12-3 or TRBV12-4 to TRBJ1-2; D remains unclear. The CDR3 runs 13 residues. Trimming left V 3 bases short and J 7 bases short, with 12 bases between. CDR3 residues: CASSFGSTSGYTF. CDR3 nucleotides: TGTGCCAGCAGTTTCGGGTCTACCTCTGGCTACACCTTC.

This clone was seen more than once but under ten times. This chain connects TRBV19 to TRBJ1-2, with 11 bases that match TRBD1. This CDR3 region has 15 residues. Germline CDR1 and CDR2: LNHDA and SQIVND (reference sequence). V lost 4 bases and J lost 8; bases outside the gene matches: 9. CDR3 in DNA: TGTGCCAGTAGTAGCGGGACAGGGGGTTTTGGAGGCTACACCTTC. It specifies CASSSGTGGFGGYTF.

This clone was observed a single time. The chain's CDR3 is CASSLSSGGEQYV. For the CDR3, the DNA is TGTGCCAGCAGCTTGAGTTCCGGGGGTGAGCAGTACGTC. The rearrangement joins TRBV5-4 to TRBJ2-7, with a tentative D call TRBD2 (6 bases). There are 13 residues in the CDR3. CDR1 SGHNT and CDR2 YYREEE come from the germline V gene (reference sequence). Trimming shortened V by 1 base and J by 7 bases, and 12 bases separated the two germline ends.

The chain recombines TRBV5-1 with TRBJ2-7; D remains unclear. Germline CDR1 is SGHRS and CDR2 is YFSETQ. The germline V and J ends were trimmed by 4 bases and 3 bases, with 5 bases remaining between them. The CDR3 consists of 11 residues. The CDR3 sequence: CASSQIYEQYV. CDR3 nucleotide sequence: TGCGCCAGCAGCCAGATCTACGAGCAGTACGTC.

This chain uses TRBV4-1 with TRBJ2-7; D possibly corresponds to TRBD2 (7 bases). CDR1 is MGHRA, CDR2 YSYEKL, per germline. Trimming stripped 0 bases from V and 0 bases from J, with 12 bases between. CDR3 size: 16 residues. The chain's CDR3 is CASSQDKGGNSYEQYV. The CDR3 DNA reads as TGCGCCAGCAGCCAAGATAAGGGGGGGAACTCCTACGAGCAGTACGTC.

V usage is TRBV12-3 or TRBV12-4 and J usage is TRBJ1-2; D is undetermined. Deletions cut 2 bases from V and 4 bases from J, with 8 bases between. This CDR3 spans 13 amino acids. The CDR3 protein is CASSLRSGYGYTF. The CDR3 bases are TGTGCCAGCAGTTTAAGGTCGGGCTATGGCTACACCTTC.

The rearrangement links TRBV11-2 to TRBJ1-5; TRBD1 is a possible D gene (5 bases). The V gene lost 5 bases and the J gene lost 7 bases, with 12 bases spanning the gap. The length of the CDR3 is 13 residues. Germline assignment: CDR1 SGHAT and CDR2 FQNNGV. The CDR3 region is CASSQTRGQPQHF. The CDR3 DNA reads as TGTGCCAGCAGCCAGACAAGGGGCCAGCCCCAGCATTTT.

V gene TRBV15 combines with J gene TRBJ1-1; no reliable D call. The V gene lost 0 bases and the J gene lost 9 bases, with 14 bases spanning the gap. CDR1 and CDR2 (germline): LNHNV, YYDKDF (reference sequence). There are 14 residues in the CDR3. The CDR3 DNA follows: TGTGCCACCAGCAGAGATTCCGCTACTAAAAAAGCTTTCTTT. This codes for CATSRDSATKKAFF. Together with reference TRBV15 and TRBJ1-1, the CDR3 gives the full variable domain: DAMVIQNPRYQVTQFGKPVTLSCSQTLNHNVMYWYQQKSSQAPKLLFHYYDKDFNNEADTPDNFQSRRPNTSFCFLDIRSPGLGDTAMYLCATSRDSATKKAFFGQGTRLTVV.

The gene calls are TRBV7-3 and TRBJ1-6; a weak D match, TRBD1 (5 bases). The V end was cut by 1 base, the J end by 7 bases, with 11 bases between. Germline V gene sequence: CDR1 SGHTA, CDR2 FQGTGA. The CDR3 sequence is 15 residues long. DNA for the CDR3: TGTGCCAGCAGCTTAAGCGGGGGTTTGAATTCACCCCTCCACTTT. Translated, it gives CASSLSGGLNSPLHF.

This clone was detected once. The chain couples TRBV21-1 to TRBJ2-7; the D segment call TRBD1 is taken from the table without a DNA check. TRBV21-1 is termed a pseudogene. The CDR3 consists of 16 residues. This chain's CDR3 is CASSKHSGTGYYEQYV. The CDR3 DNA is TGTGCCAGCAGCAAACATTCCGGGACAGGGTACTACGAGCAGTACGTC.